The rows below give T cell receptor beta chains drawn from one sample of a study of regulatory T cells in long-lasting Graves disease. TCRdb re-called the multiplex PCR reads with MiXCR, one entry per CDR3 protein. The sample records about 470,000 distinct CDR3 sequences, about 22% being singletons. The input for sequencing was peripheral blood mononuclear cells (PBMCs), taken when the disease was refractory, from a patient treated with antithyroid drugs. Receptors originate from a female donor with Graves disease. Both conserved end residues are part of each CDR3. Fields, in order: J gene, D gene, V gene, CDR3 protein. The D gene is left open where the match is weak.

TRBJ2-2	-	TRBV14	CASSQVFQLGEKVSTGELFF
TRBJ2-7	-	TRBV20-1	CSALQGGEQYF
TRBJ2-7	TRBD1	TRBV6-2/TRBV6-3	CASKLGGQGAYEQYF
TRBJ1-2	-	TRBV7-9	CASKSASGSYTF
TRBJ2-5	-	TRBV12-5	CASVPEGAISKETQYF
TRBJ1-2	-	TRBV20-1	CSARALRDNYGYTF
TRBJ2-4	-	TRBV6-5	CASSYSGAGDISSVIAKNIQHF
TRBJ2-7	-	TRBV3-1	CASSQDPRGGYEQYF
TRBJ1-1	-	TRBV20-1	CSAQRQIEAFF
TRBJ1-1	-	TRBV28	CASSSVVSIQTEAFF
TRBJ1-2	-	TRBV2	CASRTPGSQGYGYTF
TRBJ2-4	-	TRBV6-1	CASSDWLAKNIQYF
TRBJ1-5	-	TRBV19	CASSVTRVLPQHF
TRBJ1-1	TRBD1	TRBV3-1	CASSQGDRRNTEAFF
TRBJ2-7	TRBD2	TRBV5-1	CASSLEGGAVYEQYF
TRBJ2-5	TRBD2	TRBV12-3/TRBV12-4	CASSGRSLADQETQYF
TRBJ1-4	-	TRBV29-1	CSVEERANEKLFF
TRBJ1-4	TRBD1	TRBV28	CASGLRQGDHEKLFF
TRBJ1-2	TRBD1	TRBV5-1	CASSLALTGFYGYTF
TRBJ1-5	TRBD1	TRBV19	CASRQGIGEQPQHF
TRBJ2-4	-	TRBV9	CASSVESALGGIQYF
TRBJ1-1	-	TRBV2	CASSSDTEAFF
TRBJ2-7	-	TRBV7-2	CASSSPGQRYEQYF